These 30 T cell receptor beta chains were sequenced from one sample in a study of CD8+ T cells in alopecia areata. Following RNA extraction, reverse transcription yielded cDNA that acted as the sequencing template. The data were produced by immunoSEQ multiplex PCR, yet TCRdb's version contains in-frame clones alone and is incomplete. The data hold around 200,000 clones, with roughly 60% observed a single time. Sequences were derived from CD4+ T cells sorted from blood, sampled at week 0. The receptors were gathered from a human donor with alopecia areata.

The chain couples TRBV11-2 to TRBJ1-5, with unresolved D. With 0 bases removed from V and 3 bases from J, the gap between germline ends came to 6 bases. The germline gives CDR1 SGHAT, CDR2 FQNNGV. CDR3 length equals 14 residues. The CDR3 is CASSLDRFNQPQHF. The DNA of the CDR3 is TGTGCCAGCAGCTTAGACAGATTCAATCAGCCCCAGCATTTT. Complete variable domain (other parts from reference TRBV11-2 and TRBJ1-5): EAGVAQSPRYKIIEKRQSVAFWCNPISGHATLYWYQQILGQGPKLLIQFQNNGVVDDSQLPKDRFSAERLKGVDSTLKIQPAKLEDSAVYLCASSLDRFNQPQHFGDGTRLSIL.

V is TRBV15 and J is TRBJ1-2; D might be TRBD1 (5 bases). The CDR3 has 14 amino acids. Deletions cut 3 bases from V and 3 bases from J, with 11 bases between. The germline gives CDR1 LNHNV, CDR2 YYDKDF (reference sequence). The DNA of the CDR3 is TGTGCCACCAGCAGGATGGGGGGTGACTATGGCTACACCTTC. Translating it yields CATSRMGGDYGYTF.

V usage is TRBV14 and J usage is TRBJ1-1, with 8 bases identical to TRBD1. This CDR3 is 12 amino acids long. The junction had 5 bases not matched to a gene; V was cut back by 6 bases and J by 8 bases. Germline V gene data show CDR1 as SGHDN and CDR2 as FVKESK. In DNA form, the CDR3 reads TGTGCCAGCAGACAGGGGGAGGTGGAAGCTTTCTTT. Translated, it gives CASRQGEVEAFF.

This clone has only a few counts. The chain links TRBV29-1 to TRBJ1-2, with D hard to call. The CDR3 is 10 amino acids. Germline CDR1 reads SQVTM; CDR2 reads ANQGSEA. Trimming pared 5 bases from V and 8 bases from J, leaving 9 bases between. The DNA of the CDR3 is TGCAGCGTTCGGGTGGGAGGCTACACCTTC. Protein: CSVRVGGYTF.

The chain has TRBV9 and TRBJ2-3; D call uncertain. CDR1 and CDR2 (germline): SGDLS, YYNGEE. CDR3 size: 14 residues. The germline V and J ends were trimmed by 4 bases and 6 bases, with 15 bases remaining between them. CDR3 residues: CASSPYSLSDTQYF. The CDR3 region has the DNA TGTGCCAGCAGCCCTTACAGCTTAAGCGATACGCAGTATTTT.

This clone has only one observation. In nucleotides, the CDR3 is TGTGCCAGCAGCCTTTTCGGGACTGAGCAGTTCTTC. Its protein product is CASSLFGTEQFF. The chain employs TRBV11-2 and TRBJ2-1; perhaps D is TRBD1 or TRBD2 (5 bases each). Trimming shortened V by 5 bases and J by 9 bases, and 11 bases separated the two germline ends. The CDR3 extends over 12 amino acids. Germline-derived CDR1 and CDR2 are SGHAT and FQNNGV. The full variable domain, its missing parts supplied by reference TRBV11-2 and TRBJ2-1, is EAGVAQSPRYKIIEKRQSVAFWCNPISGHATLYWYQQILGQGPKLLIQFQNNGVVDDSQLPKDRFSAERLKGVDSTLKIQPAKLEDSAVYLCASSLFGTEQFFGPGTRLTVL.

This CDR3 reads CASSLTREKNEKLFF. For the CDR3, the DNA is TGTGCCAGCAGCCTCACTCGAGAAAAAAATGAAAAACTGTTTTTT. This rearrangement joins TRBV6-1 to TRBJ1-4; D is unresolved. This CDR3 contains 15 residues. Germline CDR1 is MNHNS and CDR2 is SASEGT. V was pared by 6 bases and J by 5 bases, with 16 bases between.

The chain links TRBV30 to TRBJ1-2; a possible D gene is TRBD1 (5 bases). Trimming took 8 bases from V and 9 from J, leaving 19 bases between them. The CDR3 contains 12 residues. CDR1 is GTSNPN and CDR2 is SVGIG in the germline V gene (reference sequence). CDR3 residues: CAVSRPRGSYTF. In DNA form, the CDR3 reads TGTGCCGTCTCCAGGCCGCGGGGGAGCTACACCTTC.

The CDR3 DNA is TGTGCCTGGAGTTCCCAGCGGGGGAACACCGGGGAGCTGTTTTTT. Translating gives CAWSSQRGNTGELFF. The rearrangement links TRBV30 to TRBJ2-2, with TRBD2 matching over 7 bases. The CDR3 runs 15 residues. V gave up 2 bases and J gave up 1 base; unmatched junction bases: 4. Germline V gives CDR1 GTSNPN, CDR2 SVGIG (reference sequence).

This clone was detected only a few times. This sequence joins TRBV4-3 and TRBJ2-3, with 9 bases lining up with TRBD1. The trim removed 1 base at V and 4 bases at J, leaving 9 bases unmatched. The CDR3 spans 17 residues. Germline CDR1 LGHNA, CDR2 YSLEER. The chain's CDR3 is CASSQGNRGLFADTQYF. Written as DNA, the CDR3 is TGCGCCAGCAGCCAAGGGAACAGGGGGCTTTTTGCAGATACGCAGTATTTT.

The CDR3 nucleotides read TGCAGCGCCGCCCGGGACAGGGGCTCCTACGAGCAGTACTTC. It encodes CSAARDRGSYEQYF. This chain joins TRBV29-1 and TRBJ2-7, with 10 positions matching TRBD1. The CDR3 has 14 residues. With V trimmed by 7 bases and J by 0 bases, 6 bases remained unmatched. Germline values: CDR1 SQVTM, CDR2 ANQGSEA.

This clone was found a few times. The chain couples TRBV15 to TRBJ2-3; 8 bases agree with TRBD2. Germline lookup yields CDR1 LNHNV and CDR2 YYDKDF (reference sequence). The CDR3 spans 15 residues. Trimming took 0 bases from V and 6 from J; bases not matched to a gene: 5. The CDR3 sequence: CATSRDALAGDTQYF. The DNA of the CDR3 is TGTGCCACCAGCAGAGATGCCCTAGCGGGCGATACGCAGTATTTT.

This clone was seen a few times. The CDR3 spells CASSGLGNEQYF. In DNA form, the CDR3 reads TGTGCCAGCAGTGGCCTGGGGAACGAGCAGTACTTC. The J gene is TRBJ2-7, the V gene TRBV6-1; D is uncertain. Trimming shortened V by 4 bases and J by 5 bases, and 9 bases separated the two germline ends. The CDR3 consists of 12 residues. From germline, CDR1 is MNHNS and CDR2 SASEGT.

V is TRBV27 and J is TRBJ1-1; 9 bases are shared with TRBD1. CDR1 is MNHEY and CDR2 is SMNVEV in the germline V gene (reference sequence). V was clipped by 5 bases and J by 10 bases; unmatched bases: 8. The CDR3 spans 13 residues. The CDR3 DNA is TGTGCCAGCAGTGGACAGGGGACCCGAACAGCTTTCTTT. It codes for CASSGQGTRTAFF.

This clone was counted only a few times. V and J are TRBV2 and TRBJ2-2; maybe TRBD2 (5 bases). Germline V gene sequence: CDR1 SNHLY, CDR2 FYNNEI. This CDR3 has 16 amino acids. V was trimmed by 8 bases and J by 2 bases, leaving 18 bases between them. CDR3 nucleotide sequence: TGTGCCAGCGGGCAGAGGGCGCTCCCTAACACCGGGGAGCTGTTTTTT. Its protein is CASGQRALPNTGELFF.

This chain joins TRBV5-6 and TRBJ2-1, with unresolved D. There are 11 residues in the CDR3. Germline CDR1 is SGHDT and CDR2 is YYEEEE. V lost 3 bases to trimming and J lost 8 bases, with 6 bases between them. The CDR3 DNA follows: TGTGCCAGCAGCTCTCCTTATGAGCAGTTCTTC. Residues: CASSSPYEQFF.

The table lists this clone with a count of one. The chain couples TRBV2 to TRBJ2-6, with TRBD1 matching 8 bases. The CDR3 is 15 residues long. Germline lookup yields CDR1 SNHLY and CDR2 FYNNEI. Germline trimming cut 5 bases from V and 4 bases from J; bases unmatched to any gene: 4. This CDR3 is CASSPQGAGANVLTF. DNA of the CDR3: TGTGCCAGCAGTCCTCAGGGGGCAGGGGCCAACGTCCTGACTTTC.

The chain recombines TRBV30 with TRBJ2-7, with D maybe TRBD2 (5 bases). Germline assignment: CDR1 GTSNPN and CDR2 SVGIG (reference sequence). The V end lost 5 bases, the J end lost 5 bases, and 19 bases lay between the germline ends. This CDR3 region has 14 residues. CDR3 loop: CAWSKTGSWDEQYF. In DNA, the CDR3 is TGTGCCTGGTCGAAGACTGGGAGTTGGGACGAGCAGTACTTC.

This clone showed up just a few times. The CDR3 here is CASSQGTSGGVYQETQYF. In DNA, the CDR3 is TGTGCCAGCAGCCAGGGGACTAGCGGGGGCGTGTACCAAGAGACCCAGTACTTC. The chain combines TRBV4-2 with TRBJ2-5; 14 bases align to TRBD2. The CDR3 runs to 18 residues. Trimming removed 3 bases from V and 0 bases from J; junction bases left unmatched: 6. CDR1 and CDR2 (germline): LGHNA, YNFKEQ.

The V gene is TRBV11-2, the J gene TRBJ2-1; TRBD2 agrees at 10 bases. Unmatched junction bases numbered 6, after V lost 3 bases and J lost 13 bases. Germline V gene lookup returns CDR1 SGHAT and CDR2 FQNNGV. This CDR3 comprises 13 residues. CDR3: CASSFGLAGEQFF. In DNA form, the CDR3 reads TGTGCCAGCAGCTTTGGGCTAGCGGGGGAACAGTTCTTC.

V is TRBV25-1 and J is TRBJ1-2; weak D call: TRBD1 (6 bases). V lost 4 bases and J 3 bases, leaving 9 bases between the germline ends. CDR1 MGHDK and CDR2 SYGVNS come from the germline V gene. The CDR3 is made up of 13 amino acids. The CDR3 reads CASSVRGHYGYTF. For the CDR3, the DNA is TGTGCCAGCAGTGTTCGGGGGCACTATGGCTACACCTTC.

This clone was observed a few times. The rearrangement uses TRBV29-1 and TRBJ2-2; no firm D call. CDR1 is SQVTM and CDR2 is ANQGSEA in the germline V gene. The CDR3 covers 11 residues. V was cut by 7 bases and J by 3 bases, with 6 bases left in between. The CDR3 DNA reads TGCAGCGGTTTGGACACCGGGGAGCTGTTTTTT. This gives the protein CSGLDTGELFF.

The gene calls are TRBV30 and TRBJ2-1; no clear D gene. The germline gives CDR1 GTSNPN, CDR2 SVGIG (reference sequence). V was pared by 5 bases and J by 6 bases, with 17 bases between. The CDR3 extends over 14 amino acids. The CDR3 spells CAWVPKQTPNEQFF. For the CDR3, the DNA is TGTGCCTGGGTACCGAAACAAACCCCCAATGAGCAGTTCTTC.

The chain carries TRBV7-2 and TRBJ2-3, with D perhaps assigned TRBD1 or TRBD2 (5 bases each). V was shortened by 5 bases and J by 5 bases, with 20 bases between the two germline ends. Germline CDR1 is SGHTA and CDR2 is FQGNSA. This CDR3 spans 16 amino acids. This chain's CDR3 is CASSARPGKGIDTQYF. CDR3 nucleotide sequence: TGTGCCAGCAGCGCGAGACCGGGGAAGGGGATAGATACGCAGTATTTT.

The genes are TRBV11-2 and TRBJ2-7; tentative D call: TRBD2 (6 bases). This CDR3 contains 11 residues. V lost 3 bases and J lost 6, with 6 bases in between. CDR1 and CDR2 from the germline V gene are SGHAT and FQNNGV. CDR3 DNA sequence: TGTGCCAGCAGCTTCGGGGGCGAGCAGTACTTC. It is translated as CASSFGGEQYF.

This clone was found a few times. The gene calls are TRBV27 and TRBJ1-6; a weak D match, TRBD1 (6 bases). Between the trimmed V and J ends, which lost 2 bases and 8 bases, there was a span of 13 bases. Germline assignment: CDR1 MNHEY and CDR2 SMNVEV (reference sequence). The CDR3 covers 15 residues. CDR3 protein: CASSLESRGYSPLHF. The CDR3 nucleotides are TGTGCCAGCAGTTTAGAGAGCAGGGGATATTCACCCCTCCACTTT.

The gene calls are TRBV7-2 and TRBJ2-7, with D possibly matching TRBD1 (6 bases). CDR1 and CDR2 (germline): SGHTA, FQGNSA. The CDR3 length is 16 residues. V lost 0 bases and J 0 bases, leaving 12 bases between the germline ends. This chain's CDR3 is CASSLALQGSSYEQYF. As DNA, the CDR3 is TGTGCCAGCAGCTTAGCTCTTCAGGGGTCCTCCTACGAGCAGTACTTC.

The V gene is TRBV30, the J gene TRBJ1-2; D gene ambiguous. This CDR3 contains 13 residues. Deletions cut 3 bases from V and 4 bases from J, with 12 bases between. Germline CDR1 reads GTSNPN; CDR2 reads SVGIG (reference sequence). As DNA, the CDR3 is TGTGCCTGGAGCTACGGGTCTCTCTATGGCTACACCTTC. This encodes CAWSYGSLYGYTF.

J is TRBJ1-4 and V is TRBV29-1, with TRBD1 matching over 8 bases. Germline V gene data show CDR1 as SQVTM and CDR2 as ANQGSEA. V dropped 5 bases and J dropped 5; count of bases not matched to a gene: 4. This CDR3 is 13 amino acids long. The CDR3 sequence is CSVSGTGNEKLFF. Here the CDR3 DNA reads TGCAGCGTTTCGGGGACAGGCAATGAAAAACTGTTTTTT.

The genes are TRBV5-1 and TRBJ2-2, with a tentative D call TRBD1 (5 bases). CDR1 and CDR2 from the germline V gene are SGHRS and YFSETQ. The ends were cut back, 2 bases at V and 6 bases at J, with 8 bases in the middle. The CDR3 is 13 amino acids. CDR3 sequence reads: CASSLIRAGELFF. The CDR3 DNA reads as TGCGCCAGCAGCTTAATCAGGGCCGGGGAGCTGTTTTTT.